This T cell receptor beta chain was captured by sequencing in a study of T cell repertoires in cytomegalovirus infection. In the study overall: Public TCR beta signatures provided an indication of both CMV infection and a matching HLA type.

This clonotype was detected only a few times. No antigen is known for it. Germline V gene lookup returns CDR1 MNHNS and CDR2 SASEGT. The CDR3 length is 11 residues. Trimming removed 4 bases from V and 9 bases from J, with 7 bases in between. TCRdb called the reads again in MiXCR, with one record for every CDR3 protein. The sample gives more than 250,000 distinct CDR3 sequences, 20% to 25% of which show up once; 10% to 15% is in the top ten. Overall study findings and caveats: HLA-C-restricted CMV-specific TCR beta clonotypes were dominant in the ex vivo response.

Sequencing was performed on cultured PBMCs, taken from culture after CMV antigen stimulation. This chain joins TRBV6-1 and TRBJ1-5, with D unclear. This clonotype was sampled from a human donor in good health (CMV status not recorded). Some clones in this sample may be carry-over from other donors' samples. The CDR3 loop is CASSVPPPQHF. The CDR3, as DNA: TGTGCCAGCAGTGTCCCCCCGCCCCAGCATTTT.